Each of the 5 T cell receptor beta chains below was sequenced from the same sample in a study of Graves' ophthalmopathy and Graves' hyperthyroidism. TCR beta CDR3 amplification used RNA transcripts. Second-round multiplex PCR came after first-round RT-PCR with HTBI primers. From the multiplex PCR reads, TCRdb called clonotypes with MiXCR, one entry per CDR3 protein. Among some 370,000 distinct CDR3 sequences listed, approximately 18% were seen once. The sequenced sample consisted of peripheral blood. The receptors originated from an adult woman with stable Graves' hyperthyroidism.

This clonotype was counted many times. The J gene is TRBJ1-2, the V gene TRBV6-2 or TRBV6-3; D may be TRBD1 (5 bases). Germline lookup yields CDR1 MNHEY and CDR2 SVGEGT. The V gene lost 0 bases and the J gene lost 4 bases, with 15 bases spanning the gap. This CDR3 spans 16 amino acids. Here the CDR3 reads CASSYSMSGRGYGYTF. Here the CDR3 DNA reads TGTGCCAGCAGTTACTCGATGTCAGGGAGAGGCTATGGCTACACCTTC.

This clonotype was observed at least ten times. The chain combines TRBV2 with TRBJ2-5; either TRBD1 or TRBD2 may fit D (5 bases each). Germline CDR1 reads SNHLY; CDR2 reads FYNNEI. Trimming took 7 bases from V and 7 from J, leaving 16 bases between them. The CDR3 runs to 13 residues. The chain's CDR3 is CASKEGPFLTQYF. Here the CDR3 DNA reads TGTGCCAGCAAAGAGGGACCGTTTTTGACCCAGTACTTC.

This clonotype was detected many times. The chain uses TRBV6-2 or TRBV6-3 and TRBJ2-5, with 7 bases aligning to TRBD2. J lost 4 bases, V lost 7 bases, and 15 bases had no gene match. The CDR3 covers 16 residues. Per germline, CDR1 MNHEY and CDR2 SVGEGT. Here the CDR3 reads CASTNRRGGATETQYF. Here the CDR3 DNA reads TGTGCCAGCACAAACCGACGGGGAGGGGCGACAGAGACCCAGTACTTC.

This clonotype has a count of ten or more. V usage is TRBV11-1 and J usage is TRBJ2-7; 14 bases line up with TRBD2. Germline V gene data show CDR1 as SGHAT and CDR2 as FQDESV (reference sequence). The CDR3 sequence is 18 residues long. J gave up 1 base and V 4 bases, and 9 bases lay outside the gene matches. The CDR3 reads CASSSTSGRAPGSYEQYF. In DNA form, the CDR3 reads TGTGCCAGCAGCTCGACTAGCGGGAGGGCGCCGGGATCCTACGAGCAGTACTTC.

This clonotype was observed many times. V and J are TRBV28 and TRBJ2-7, with a possible D match to TRBD2 (6 bases). The CDR3 totals 14 residues. V was trimmed by 5 bases and J by 1 base, leaving 12 bases between them. Germline V lookup: CDR1 MDHEN, CDR2 SYDVKM. The CDR3, as DNA: TGTGCCAGCAGTACCGGGACTTTATCCTACGAGCAGTACTTC. This translates into CASSTGTLSYEQYF.